This T cell receptor beta chain comes out of a study of Graves' ophthalmopathy and Graves' hyperthyroidism. Study-wide results and limits: Most expanded thyroid clonotypes above 0.001 frequency also appeared in blood.

The authors amplified TCR beta CDR3 regions from RNA transcripts. RT-PCR with HTBI primers came first, then second-round multiplex PCR. Each CDR3 protein is one row after TCRdb ran MiXCR on the multiplex PCR reads. The sample has about 400,000 distinct CDR3 sequences, over 20% seen once. By definition, stable hyperthyroidism involved no ophthalmopathy within 18 months of follow-up. Diagnosis was based on clinical symptoms, serum thyroxine, TRAb, thyroid ultrasound and orbital computed tomography. Concerning this clonotype itself: No antigen is known for it.

The CDR3 has 17 amino acids. Per germline, CDR1 MDHEN and CDR2 SYDVKM. V lost 6 bases and J lost 5; bases outside the gene matches: 10. The V gene is TRBV28, the J gene TRBJ2-5; TRBD2 matches at 15 bases. Sequenced material: peripheral blood. The clonotype originates from a woman under 30 with stable Graves' hyperthyroidism. CDR3 loop: CASSPGLAGGRRETQYF. Written as DNA, the CDR3 is TGTGCCAGCAGCCCCGGACTAGCGGGAGGGCGTCGGGAGACCCAGTACTTC. Using reference TRBV28 and TRBJ2-5 for the parts outside the CDR3, the full variable domain is DVKVTQSSRYLVKRTGEKVFLECVQDMDHENMFWYRQDPGLGLRLIYFSYDVKMKEKGDIPEGYSVSREKKERFSLILESASTNQTSMYLCASSPGLAGGRRETQYFGPGTRLLVL.